A selection of T cell receptor beta chains follows, all from one sample in a study of T cells in tuberculosis. TCRdb keeps only in-frame clones here, not all; method: immunoSEQ multiplex PCR. Among 50,000 to 65,000 clones listed, 70% to 90% were seen once. Sequenced: CD1b-GMM tetramer-negative cells sorted from PBMCs. Receptors originate from an adult woman with latent tuberculosis. The CDR3 runs from the conserved cysteine through the conserved F or W. The order of the fields is CDR3 protein, CDR3 DNA, CDR3 length, clone size, V gene, D gene, J gene. A D gene is named only where the DNA matches it firmly. Only part of the rows carry a size: once, few, many, or a class if the clone is expanded.

CDR3aa: CASSLLGQGAGEQFF
CDR3nt: TGTGCCAGCAGCTTATTAGGCCAGGGGGCAGGGGAGCAGTTCTTC
len: 15
abundance: .
v_gene: TRBV7-9
d_gene: TRBD1
j_gene: TRBJ2-1

CDR3aa: CASSPKFYRISGELFF
CDR3nt: TGCGCCAGCAGCCCCAAGTTCTACAGGATTTCGGGGGAGCTGTTTTTT
len: 16
abundance: once
v_gene: TRBV4-1
d_gene: .
j_gene: TRBJ2-2

CDR3aa: CASSEVGRGGYTF
CDR3nt: TGTGCCAGCAGTGAAGTGGGTCGCGGGGGCTACACCTTC
len: 13
abundance: .
v_gene: TRBV25-1
d_gene: .
j_gene: TRBJ1-2

CDR3aa: CASGPGQGTQPQHF
CDR3nt: TGTGCTAGTGGACCCGGACAGGGTACTCAGCCCCAGCATTTT
len: 14
abundance: .
v_gene: TRBV12-5
d_gene: TRBD1
j_gene: TRBJ1-5

CDR3aa: CASTERLAANTGELFF
CDR3nt: TGTGCCAGCACCGAGCGGCTAGCGGCCAACACCGGGGAGCTGTTTTTT
len: 16
abundance: .
v_gene: TRBV7-9
d_gene: TRBD2
j_gene: TRBJ2-2

CDR3aa: CASSQTSWGTGELFF
CDR3nt: TGTGCCAGCAGCCAGACTAGCTGGGGCACCGGGGAGCTGTTTTTT
len: 15
abundance: .
v_gene: TRBV11-1
d_gene: TRBD2
j_gene: TRBJ2-2

CDR3aa: CARPGSPPNNEQFF
CDR3nt: TGTGCCAGGCCCGGGTCCCCACCAAACAATGAGCAGTTCTTC
len: 14
abundance: once
v_gene: TRBV6-1
d_gene: .
j_gene: TRBJ2-1

CDR3aa: CASGAPQKGAEAFF
CDR3nt: TGTGCCAGCGGCGCCCCCCAAAAAGGGGCTGAAGCTTTCTTT
len: 14
abundance: .
v_gene: TRBV6-6
d_gene: .
j_gene: TRBJ1-1

CDR3aa: CASSGGGTYEQYF
CDR3nt: TGTGCCAGCAGTGGAGGGGGCACCTACGAGCAGTACTTC
len: 13
abundance: .
v_gene: TRBV25-1
d_gene: TRBD1
j_gene: TRBJ2-7

CDR3aa: CASSFSTGGLGFYGYTF
CDR3nt: TGTGCCAGCAGCTTCTCGACAGGGGGGCTTGGGTTCTATGGCTACACCTTC
len: 17
abundance: .
v_gene: TRBV7-2
d_gene: TRBD1
j_gene: TRBJ1-2

CDR3aa: CASSLRTGLREQFF
CDR3nt: TGTGCCAGCAGTTTAAGGACGGGGTTGAGGGAGCAGTTCTTC
len: 14
abundance: .
v_gene: TRBV28
d_gene: .
j_gene: TRBJ2-1

CDR3aa: CASSSTGVEETQYF
CDR3nt: TGTGCCAGCAGCTCGACAGGGGTTGAAGAGACCCAGTACTTC
len: 14
abundance: .
v_gene: TRBV5-4
d_gene: TRBD1
j_gene: TRBJ2-5

CDR3aa: CASSLVGGQETQYF
CDR3nt: TGCGCCAGCAGCTTGGTGGGGGGGCAAGAGACCCAGTACTTC
len: 14
abundance: .
v_gene: TRBV5-1
d_gene: TRBD2
j_gene: TRBJ2-5

CDR3aa: CATEPTIGVEAFF
CDR3nt: TGTGCCACCGAACCCACCATCGGAGTTGAAGCTTTCTTT
len: 13
abundance: .
v_gene: TRBV6-6
d_gene: .
j_gene: TRBJ1-1

CDR3aa: CASLDSAPVSEQYF
CDR3nt: TGTGCCAGCCTGGACTCAGCCCCGGTGAGCGAGCAGTACTTC
len: 14
abundance: .
v_gene: TRBV7-3
d_gene: .
j_gene: TRBJ2-7

CDR3aa: CASSGTGKFAGELFF
CDR3nt: TGTGCCAGCAGTGGAACAGGGAAGTTCGCCGGGGAGCTGTTTTTT
len: 15
abundance: once
v_gene: TRBV2
d_gene: .
j_gene: TRBJ2-2

CDR3aa: CASLAGLYEQYF
CDR3nt: TGTGCCAGTCTAGCGGGGTTATACGAGCAGTACTTC
len: 12
abundance: .
v_gene: TRBV27
d_gene: TRBD2
j_gene: TRBJ2-7

CDR3aa: CASSVWTGEDTEAFF
CDR3nt: TGTGCCAGCAGCGTATGGACAGGGGAGGACACTGAAGCTTTCTTT
len: 15
abundance: .
v_gene: TRBV9
d_gene: TRBD1
j_gene: TRBJ1-1

CDR3aa: CASSGAGWNTGELFF
CDR3nt: TGTGCCAGCAGTGGGGCAGGGTGGAACACCGGGGAGCTGTTTTTT
len: 15
abundance: .
v_gene: TRBV25-1
d_gene: .
j_gene: TRBJ2-2

CDR3aa: CASSLGLNYEQYF
CDR3nt: TGTGCCAGCAGCTTGGGACTGAACTACGAGCAGTACTTC
len: 13
abundance: .
v_gene: TRBV5-6
d_gene: .
j_gene: TRBJ2-7

CDR3aa: CASTPPRGLAFF
CDR3nt: TGTGCCAGCACCCCCCCCCGAGGTTTGGCTTTCTTT
len: 12
abundance: .
v_gene: TRBV7-6
d_gene: .
j_gene: TRBJ1-1

CDR3aa: CASSLSRSSSLFF
CDR3nt: TGTGCCAGCAGCTTAAGTCGCTCGAGTTCACTGTTTTTT
len: 13
abundance: .
v_gene: TRBV5-4
d_gene: .
j_gene: TRBJ1-4

CDR3aa: CASRDRGDGYTF
CDR3nt: TGTGCCAGTCGGGACAGGGGAGATGGCTACACCTTC
len: 12
abundance: .
v_gene: TRBV27
d_gene: TRBD1
j_gene: TRBJ1-2

CDR3aa: CASSLWPARSHSGNTIYF
CDR3nt: TGTGCCAGCAGCTTATGGCCCGCCAGGTCCCACTCTGGAAACACCATATATTTT
len: 18
abundance: .
v_gene: TRBV7-9
d_gene: .
j_gene: TRBJ1-3

CDR3aa: CASSFDSYNEQFF
CDR3nt: TGTGCCAGCAGCTTTGATAGTTACAATGAGCAGTTCTTC
len: 13
abundance: .
v_gene: TRBV7-2
d_gene: .
j_gene: TRBJ2-1

CDR3aa: CASSPPLNEKLFF
CDR3nt: TGTGCCAGCAGCCCCCCCCTGAATGAAAAACTGTTTTTT
len: 13
abundance: .
v_gene: TRBV4-2
d_gene: .
j_gene: TRBJ1-4

CDR3aa: CASSEEAVRQPQHF
CDR3nt: TGTGCCAGCAGTGAAGAGGCGGTGCGGCAGCCCCAGCATTTT
len: 14
abundance: .
v_gene: TRBV2
d_gene: .
j_gene: TRBJ1-5

CDR3aa: CASSSPILDRSGYTEAFF
CDR3nt: TGTGCCAGCAGCTCTCCAATCCTGGACAGGTCAGGGTACACTGAAGCTTTCTTT
len: 18
abundance: .
v_gene: TRBV5-8
d_gene: TRBD1
j_gene: TRBJ1-1

CDR3aa: CASSLEGQGNSPLHF
CDR3nt: TGTGCCAGCAGCTTAGAGGGACAGGGGAATTCACCCCTCCACTTT
len: 15
abundance: .
v_gene: TRBV7-9
d_gene: TRBD1
j_gene: TRBJ1-6

CDR3aa: CASSRTGQETQYF
CDR3nt: TGTGCCAGCAGCCGGACAGGGCAAGAGACCCAGTACTTC
len: 13
abundance: once
v_gene: TRBV5-6
d_gene: TRBD1
j_gene: TRBJ2-5

CDR3aa: CASSLFARGTQYF
CDR3nt: TGTGCCAGCAGTTTATTTGCGAGAGGGACCCAGTACTTC
len: 13
abundance: .
v_gene: TRBV28
d_gene: .
j_gene: TRBJ2-5

CDR3aa: CASSPVFGEGLREDTQYF
CDR3nt: TGTGCCAGCAGCCCCGTCTTTGGGGAGGGCCTTAGAGAAGATACGCAGTATTTT
len: 18
abundance: .
v_gene: TRBV9
d_gene: TRBD2
j_gene: TRBJ2-3

CDR3aa: CASSQGRRTSGGQETQYF
CDR3nt: TGCGCCAGCAGCCAAGGAAGGAGGACTAGCGGGGGCCAAGAGACCCAGTACTTC
len: 18
abundance: .
v_gene: TRBV4-1
d_gene: TRBD2
j_gene: TRBJ2-5

CDR3aa: CASSQEDWGGAYNEQFF
CDR3nt: TGCGCCAGCAGCCAAGAAGATTGGGGGGGGGCCTACAATGAGCAGTTCTTC
len: 17
abundance: .
v_gene: TRBV4-3
d_gene: TRBD2
j_gene: TRBJ2-1

CDR3aa: CASSVGGDPYLYEQYF
CDR3nt: TGTGCCAGCAGCGTAGGCGGGGATCCGTACCTCTACGAGCAGTACTTC
len: 16
abundance: .
v_gene: TRBV9
d_gene: .
j_gene: TRBJ2-7

CDR3aa: CASSEQGANQPQHF
CDR3nt: TGTGCCAGCAGTGAACAGGGGGCAAATCAGCCCCAGCATTTT
len: 14
abundance: .
v_gene: TRBV2
d_gene: TRBD1
j_gene: TRBJ1-5

CDR3aa: CASSQDVPPRLYGYTF
CDR3nt: TGTGCCAGCAGCCAAGATGTGCCCCCCCGACTCTATGGCTACACCTTC
len: 16
abundance: .
v_gene: TRBV14
d_gene: .
j_gene: TRBJ1-2

CDR3aa: CASSLSPGYQPQHF
CDR3nt: TGTGCCAGCAGCCTTAGTCCAGGCTATCAGCCCCAGCATTTT
len: 14
abundance: few
v_gene: TRBV7-2
d_gene: .
j_gene: TRBJ1-5

CDR3aa: CARDRRPLSPNYGYTF
CDR3nt: TGTGCCAGGGACAGGCGCCCTCTTTCGCCCAACTATGGCTACACCTTC
len: 16
abundance: .
v_gene: TRBV2
d_gene: TRBD1
j_gene: TRBJ1-2

CDR3aa: CASSLGDRKNGYTF
CDR3nt: TGTGCCAGCAGCTTAGGGGACAGGAAGAATGGCTACACCTTC
len: 14
abundance: .
v_gene: TRBV7-2
d_gene: TRBD1
j_gene: TRBJ1-2

CDR3aa: CATSRDGRGSPLHF
CDR3nt: TGTGCCACCAGCAGAGATGGACGGGGTTCACCCCTCCACTTT
len: 14
abundance: .
v_gene: TRBV15
d_gene: .
j_gene: TRBJ1-6

CDR3aa: CASSLERGTHYEQYF
CDR3nt: TGTGCCAGCAGCTTAGAGCGGGGAACCCACTACGAGCAGTACTTC
len: 15
abundance: .
v_gene: TRBV7-2
d_gene: TRBD2
j_gene: TRBJ2-7

CDR3aa: CASSFLSSGLPYEQYF
CDR3nt: TGTGCCAGCAGTTTCTTGAGTAGCGGACTCCCCTACGAGCAGTACTTC
len: 16
abundance: .
v_gene: TRBV28
d_gene: .
j_gene: TRBJ2-7

CDR3aa: CASTPLWSSTDTQYF
CDR3nt: TGCGCCAGCACCCCACTATGGAGTAGCACAGATACGCAGTATTTT
len: 15
abundance: .
v_gene: TRBV10-1
d_gene: .
j_gene: TRBJ2-3

CDR3aa: CASSYYRSYEQYF
CDR3nt: TGTGCCAGCAGTTATTACAGGTCCTACGAGCAGTACTTC
len: 13
abundance: .
v_gene: TRBV6-5
d_gene: .
j_gene: TRBJ2-7

CDR3aa: CASSLLVDSMYEQYF
CDR3nt: TGCGCCAGCAGCTTGCTCGTCGACAGTATGTACGAGCAGTACTTC
len: 15
abundance: .
v_gene: TRBV5-1
d_gene: .
j_gene: TRBJ2-7

CDR3aa: CASSSGVPNEKLFF
CDR3nt: TGCGCCAGCAGCTCAGGGGTGCCGAATGAAAAACTGTTTTTT
len: 14
abundance: .
v_gene: TRBV5-1
d_gene: .
j_gene: TRBJ1-4

CDR3aa: CASSHRERYEQYF
CDR3nt: TGCGCCAGCAGCCATCGGGAACGCTACGAGCAGTACTTC
len: 13
abundance: .
v_gene: TRBV4-1
d_gene: .
j_gene: TRBJ2-7

CDR3aa: CASSLDRPIVGYEQYF
CDR3nt: TGTGCCAGCAGCCTGGACAGGCCAATTGTGGGATACGAGCAGTACTTC
len: 16
abundance: few
v_gene: TRBV7-2
d_gene: TRBD1
j_gene: TRBJ2-7

CDR3aa: CAWSGQGATNEKLFF
CDR3nt: TGTGCCTGGAGTGGACAGGGGGCAACTAATGAAAAACTGTTTTTT
len: 15
abundance: .
v_gene: TRBV30
d_gene: TRBD1
j_gene: TRBJ1-4

CDR3aa: CASSLQGKNTEAFF
CDR3nt: TGTGCCAGCAGTTTGCAGGGGAAGAACACTGAAGCTTTCTTT
len: 14
abundance: .
v_gene: TRBV28
d_gene: .
j_gene: TRBJ1-1

CDR3aa: CASSFASGTYNEQFF
CDR3nt: TGTGCCAGCAGCTTCGCTAGCGGAACCTACAATGAGCAGTTCTTC
len: 15
abundance: few
v_gene: TRBV7-3
d_gene: TRBD2
j_gene: TRBJ2-1

CDR3aa: CASGRGTGDYEQYF
CDR3nt: TGTGCCAGCGGAAGGGGGACAGGGGACTACGAGCAGTACTTC
len: 14
abundance: .
v_gene: TRBV27
d_gene: TRBD1
j_gene: TRBJ2-7

CDR3aa: CASSLFAGGETQYF
CDR3nt: TGCGCCAGCAGCCTTTTCGCGGGAGGGGAGACCCAGTACTTC
len: 14
abundance: .
v_gene: TRBV5-1
d_gene: TRBD2
j_gene: TRBJ2-5

CDR3aa: CASSVEGGTGDYGYTF
CDR3nt: TGTGCCAGCAGCGTAGAGGGAGGGACAGGGGACTATGGCTACACCTTC
len: 16
abundance: .
v_gene: TRBV9
d_gene: TRBD1
j_gene: TRBJ1-2

CDR3aa: CASSVYRDPRSGANVLTF
CDR3nt: TGTGCCAGCAGCGTCTACAGGGATCCCCGCTCTGGGGCCAACGTCCTGACTTTC
len: 18
abundance: medium-sized
v_gene: TRBV9
d_gene: .
j_gene: TRBJ2-6

CDR3aa: CASRTGTGGGGYTF
CDR3nt: TGTGCCAGCAGGACCGGGACAGGGGGAGGTGGCTACACCTTC
len: 14
abundance: .
v_gene: TRBV6-5
d_gene: TRBD1
j_gene: TRBJ1-2

CDR3aa: CASSEPTGLYF
CDR3nt: TGTGCCAGCAGTGAACCGACAGGCTTATACTTC
len: 11
abundance: .
v_gene: TRBV6-4
d_gene: .
j_gene: TRBJ2-5

CDR3aa: CASSPGEHYGYTF
CDR3nt: TGTGCCAGCAGCCCGGGGGAGCACTATGGCTACACCTTC
len: 13
abundance: .
v_gene: TRBV7-9
d_gene: .
j_gene: TRBJ1-2